A selection of T cell receptor beta chains follows, all from one sample in a study of cytomegalovirus exposure and HLA in healthy donors. Assay used: immunoSEQ multiplex PCR; TCRdb lists only in-frame clones, some missing. The repertoire holds about 220,000 clones, more than 75% seen once, with 5.5% to 7.5% in the top ten. Material for sequencing was PBMCs. The receptors shown here come from a man between 40 and 49 years old in good health and CMV-seropositive. Each CDR3 is given with its conserved first and last residue. Each record gives: D gene, clone size, J gene, V gene, CDR3 DNA, CDR3 protein. The D gene is left open where the match is weak. Rows may omit the clone size; those that give it use once, few, many or a size class.

>NA|NA|TRBJ2-2|TRBV7-3
TGTGCCAGCAGCTTGGACATCGCGAACACCGGGGAGCTGTTTTTT
CASSLDIANTGELFF
>NA|NA|TRBJ2-1|TRBV4-1
TGCGCCAGCAGCCCCGGGGGTGAGCAGTTCTTC
CASSPGGEQFF
>NA|NA|TRBJ2-7|TRBV2
TGTGCCAGCAGTGGTCCGAGCTCCTACGAGCAGTACTTC
CASSGPSSYEQYF
>TRBD2|NA|TRBJ2-1|TRBV19
TGTGCCACCTCCCCGGGACTAGCTGGCAATGAGCAGTTCTTC
CATSPGLAGNEQFF
>TRBD2|NA|TRBJ2-1|TRBV4-1
TGCGCCAGCAGCCTAGGACTAGTTGGGCCCAGGGAGCAGTTCTTC
CASSLGLVGPREQFF
>TRBD1|NA|TRBJ1-1|TRBV29-1
TGCAGCGTTTCCCCAGGGGGATTAGGAACTGAAGCTTTCTTT
CSVSPGGLGTEAFF
>NA|NA|TRBJ2-2|TRBV5-1
TGCGCCAGCAGCTTCTCTCTAGGGAACACCGGGGAGCTGTTTTTT
CASSFSLGNTGELFF
>NA|NA|TRBJ1-1|TRBV7-9
TGTGCCAGCAGCTTAGACAGGGCGGTCACTGAAGCTTTCTTT
CASSLDRAVTEAFF
>NA|NA|TRBJ2-2|TRBV7-2
TGTGCCAGCAGCTTAGGCGGCAGGGTGGTCACCGGGGAGCTGTTTTTT
CASSLGGRVVTGELFF
>NA|NA|TRBJ1-2|TRBV14
TGTGCCAGCAGCCAAACCGGGACTCTCATTGGCTACACCTTC
CASSQTGTLIGYTF
>TRBD1|NA|TRBJ1-4|TRBV5-1
TGCGCCAGCAGCCCTACAGGGGGAATTGATGAAAAACTGTTTTTT
CASSPTGGIDEKLFF
>TRBD1|NA|TRBJ1-5|TRBV6-4
TGTGCCAGCAGCCCGGGGACAGACAATCAGCCCCAGCATTTT
CASSPGTDNQPQHF
>NA|once|TRBJ1-1|TRBV19
TGTGCCAGTAGTTCAGGGTTGGGGATGAACACTGAAGCTTTCTTT
CASSSGLGMNTEAFF